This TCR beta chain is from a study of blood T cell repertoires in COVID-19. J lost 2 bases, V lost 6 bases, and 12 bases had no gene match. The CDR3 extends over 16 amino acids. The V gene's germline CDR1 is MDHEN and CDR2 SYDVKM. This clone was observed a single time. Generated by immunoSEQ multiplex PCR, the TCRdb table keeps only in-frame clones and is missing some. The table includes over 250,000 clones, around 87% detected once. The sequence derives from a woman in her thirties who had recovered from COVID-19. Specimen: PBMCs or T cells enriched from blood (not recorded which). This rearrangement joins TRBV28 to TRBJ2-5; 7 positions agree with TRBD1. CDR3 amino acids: CASRVKGALSQETQYF. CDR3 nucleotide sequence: TGTGCCAGCAGGGTCAAGGGGGCTTTATCGCAAGAGACCCAGTACTTC.